What follows describes a single TCR beta chain. This sample was taken from a study of T cell changes during pregnancy in multiple sclerosis. Assay used: immunoSEQ multiplex PCR; TCRdb lists only in-frame clones, some missing. The sample records 55,000 to 85,000 clones, approximately 94% being singletons. Germline lookup yields CDR1 MNHEY and CDR2 SVGAGI. The V end lost 3 bases, the J end lost 6 bases, and 12 bases lay between the germline ends. There are 14 residues in the CDR3. The input for sequencing was peripheral blood, taken in the third trimester of pregnancy. This sequence originates from a female donor with multiple sclerosis, enrolled in a pregnancy study. The rearrangement uses TRBV6-5 and TRBJ1-5, with a possible D match to TRBD1 (5 bases). The DNA of the CDR3 is TGTGCCAGCAGTTATTCAGGGTTTGGTCAGCCCCAGCATTTT. It codes for CASSYSGFGQPQHF.